The TCR beta chain under discussion was sequenced for a study of T cell clones after liver transplantation. For the study at large: A pre-transplant mixed lymphocyte reaction with TCRbeta sequencing defined graft-donor-reactive clones followed in post-transplant blood. Pre-transplant mixed lymphocyte reactions yielded third-party-reactive TCRbeta sequences as comparators for graft-donor-reactive sequences.

CDR1 SGHNT and CDR2 YYREEE come from the germline V gene (reference sequence). The CDR3 consists of 13 residues. With 4 bases removed from V and 8 bases from J, the gap between germline ends came to 15 bases. TCRdb keeps only in-frame clones here, not all; method: immunoSEQ multiplex PCR. The repertoire holds 20,000 to 25,000 clones, approximately 80% seen once, with around 35% in the top ten. The source material was CD8+ T cells from blood, sampled roughly 55 months after liver transplant. The TCR comes from a human patient who received a liver transplant. Some of the T cells might come from the graft donor. This rearrangement joins TRBV5-4 to TRBJ1-2; D not resolved. CDR3 coding DNA: TGTGCCAGCAGCCCTAGGGCCGGGCTGGGCTACACCTTC. Its translation is CASSPRAGLGYTF.